Presented here are 21 T cell receptor beta chains from one specimen sequenced in a study of control samples from healthy donors and cancer patients. This table comes from immunoSEQ multiplex PCR, and its TCRdb copy is limited to in-frame clones, with some not included. The sample holds more than 85,000 clones, about 91% seen once. Sequencing was performed on blood. Every receptor here comes from a woman between 18 and 29 years old in good health.

As DNA, the CDR3 is TGTGCCTGGAGTCCCCGTTTCGGGATCTCCTACGAGCAGTACTTC. It yields the protein CAWSPRFGISYEQYF. The rearrangement links TRBV30 to TRBJ2-7, with D maybe TRBD2 (5 bases). CDR3 size: 15 residues. The germline V gene has CDR1 GTSNPN and CDR2 SVGIG (reference sequence). The V end was cut by 2 bases, the J end by 0 bases, with 14 bases between.

As regards this clone: Sequence at one end of the junction differs from germline and may be a read error. This rearrangement joins TRBV30 to TRBJ1-1; TRBD1 is a possible D gene (5 bases). This CDR3 contains 11 residues. From germline, CDR1 is GTSNPN and CDR2 SVGIG (reference sequence). The CDR3 DNA is TGTGCCTGGAGTCCTAGGGGAATAGCAGGCTTT. Translating gives CAWSPRGIAGF.

The chain recombines TRBV5-1 with TRBJ1-1, with TRBD1 matching 9 bases. The CDR3 extends over 15 amino acids. Germline-derived CDR1 and CDR2 are SGHRS and YFSETQ. Trimming took 4 bases from V and 0 from J; bases not matched to a gene: 4. The CDR3 DNA follows: TGCGCCAGCAGCACGACAGGGGGTATGAACACTGAAGCTTTCTTT. This gives the protein CASSTTGGMNTEAFF.

CDR3 region: CASFSGSPEEQYF. DNA for the CDR3: TGTGCCAGTTTTAGCGGGAGCCCGGAAGAGCAGTACTTC. The rearrangement uses TRBV12-3 or TRBV12-4 and TRBJ2-7, with 9 nucleotides matching TRBD2. The CDR3 totals 13 residues. V dropped 9 bases and J dropped 7; count of bases not matched to a gene: 10.

The chain uses TRBV7-9 and TRBJ2-5; 12 bases line up with TRBD2. The CDR3 is made up of 14 amino acids. V shed 5 bases and J 4 bases; nucleotides not matched to a gene: 2. Germline assignment: CDR1 SEHNR and CDR2 FQNEAQ (reference sequence). The CDR3 sequence is CASSGTSGSETQYF. The CDR3 nucleotides read TGTGCCAGCAGCGGGACTAGCGGGTCAGAGACCCAGTACTTC.

This clone turned up a few times. The J gene is TRBJ1-2, the V gene TRBV3-1 (or the pseudogene TRBV3-2), with D tentatively TRBD1 (5 bases). Trimming took 0 bases from V and 5 from J, leaving 13 bases between them. The CDR3 is 15 residues long. CDR1 and CDR2 from the germline V gene are LGHDT and YNNKEL (reference sequence). The CDR3 sequence: CASSQDLDRLYGYTF. The DNA of the CDR3 is TGTGCCAGCAGCCAAGATTTAGACAGACTTTATGGCTACACCTTC.

The genes are TRBV28 and TRBJ1-3; D is possibly TRBD1 (5 bases). The CDR3 covers 14 residues. Trimming took 3 bases from V and 4 from J, leaving 10 bases between them. Germline-derived CDR1 and CDR2 are MDHEN and SYDVKM. The CDR3 reads CASSFMTAGNTIYF. The CDR3 DNA sequence: TGTGCCAGCAGTTTTATGACAGCCGGAAACACCATATATTTT.

The chain employs TRBV5-1 and TRBJ1-4; D is unresolved. Trimming removed 0 bases at V and 3 bases at J, with 6 bases between. There are 14 residues in the CDR3. The germline V gene encodes CDR1 SGHRS and CDR2 YFSETQ. CDR3 bases: TGCGCCAGCAGCTTGGGGCACTCTAATGAAAAACTGTTTTTT. Its protein is CASSLGHSNEKLFF.

This clone showed up just a few times. This rearrangement joins TRBV10-1 to TRBJ2-7; 8 bases align to TRBD1. CDR3 length: 15 amino acids. CDR1 and CDR2 from the germline V gene are WNHNN and SYGVQD (reference sequence). V shed 2 bases, J shed 7 bases, and the junction held 10 bases outside the gene matches. The CDR3 is CASSETWTGTGEQYF. In DNA, the CDR3 is TGCGCCAGCAGTGAGACCTGGACAGGGACTGGGGAGCAGTACTTC.

The gene calls are TRBV7-3 and TRBJ2-3; D is ambiguous. V lost 4 bases, J lost 1 base, and 9 bases lay in between. This CDR3 is built from 14 residues. Germline V lookup: CDR1 SGHTA, CDR2 FQGTGA. CDR3 amino acids: CASSSDFGTDTQYF. CDR3 sequence (DNA): TGTGCCAGCAGCTCCGATTTCGGCACAGATACGCAGTATTTT. The full variable domain, completed using reference TRBV7-3 and TRBJ2-3, is GAGVSQTPSNKVTEKGKYVELRCDPISGHTALYWYRQSLGQGPEFLIYFQGTGAADDSGLPNDRFFAVRPEGSVSTLKIQRTERGDSAVYLCASSSDFGTDTQYFGPGTRLTVL.

The chain employs TRBV2 and TRBJ1-6; tentatively, D is TRBD1 (5 bases). CDR1 and CDR2 (germline): SNHLY, FYNNEI. The CDR3 runs 15 residues. The V end lost 5 bases, the J end lost 7 bases, and 15 bases lay between the germline ends. In DNA, the CDR3 is TGTGCCAGCAGTTCAGGGAGGGAAGGGAATTCACCCCTCCACTTT. Translation gives CASSSGREGNSPLHF. The full variable domain, its missing parts supplied by reference TRBV2 and TRBJ1-6, is EPEVTQTPSHQVTQMGQEVILRCVPISNHLYFYWYRQILGQKVEFLVSFYNNEISEKSEIFDDQFSVERPDGSNFTLKIRSTKLEDSAMYFCASSSGREGNSPLHFGNGTRLTVT.

This clone has only a few counts. CDR3 residues: CASQDRVGNSPLHF. Here the CDR3 DNA reads TGTGCCAGCCAAGACAGGGTCGGGAATTCACCCCTCCACTTT. The rearrangement links TRBV9 to TRBJ1-6, with 7 bases lining up with TRBD1. The CDR3 loop spans 14 amino acids. The germline gives CDR1 SGDLS, CDR2 YYNGEE. The V gene end was trimmed by 7 bases and the J gene end by 7 bases; junction bases not matched to a gene: 8.

The V and J genes are TRBV15 and TRBJ2-5; D is uncertain. Per germline, CDR1 LNHNV and CDR2 YYDKDF (reference sequence). The CDR3 extends over 14 amino acids. V lost 5 bases and J 2 bases, leaving 12 bases between the germline ends. The CDR3 region is CATSLPRRQETQYF. CDR3 sequence (DNA): TGTGCCACCAGCCTACCTAGGCGGCAAGAGACCCAGTACTTC.

The chain links TRBV19 to TRBJ1-5; 7 bases map to TRBD1. The CDR3 consists of 16 residues. Germline V gene data show CDR1 as LNHDA and CDR2 as SQIVND (reference sequence). The junction had 9 bases not matched to a gene; V was cut back by 4 bases and J by 3 bases. CDR3 in DNA: TGTGCCAGTAGTAGACTACAGGGGCGCGTCAATCAGCCCCAGCATTTT. Protein: CASSRLQGRVNQPQHF.

Remarks on this clone: Other DNA sequences in the sample encode the same CDR3. This chain joins TRBV12-3 or TRBV12-4 and TRBJ1-1; a possible D gene is TRBD1 (5 bases). There are 13 residues in the CDR3. V was pared by 2 bases and J by 5 bases, with 9 bases between. The CDR3 coding sequence is TGTGCCAGCAGTTTACAGGGTAGAACTGAAGCTTTCTTT. This gives the protein CASSLQGRTEAFF.

This sequence joins TRBV11-2 and TRBJ1-1; D gene ambiguous. This CDR3 spans 15 amino acids. V was pared by 3 bases and J by 0 bases, with 11 bases between. Germline V CDR1 and CDR2: SGHAT, FQNNGV. CDR3 nucleotides: TGTGCCAGCAGCTTTGAGGATCTAGTGAACACTGAAGCTTTCTTT. This encodes CASSFEDLVNTEAFF.

The table lists this clone with a few counts. The V gene is TRBV10-1, the J gene TRBJ1-5; D ambiguous. The CDR3 length is 14 residues. Trimming pared 10 bases from V and 0 bases from J, leaving 13 bases between. CDR1 and CDR2 (germline): WNHNN, SYGVQD (reference sequence). CDR3 in amino acids: CATRAGYSNQPQHF. CDR3 DNA sequence: TGCGCCACCCGCGCAGGATATAGCAATCAGCCCCAGCATTTT.

This rearrangement joins TRBV6-5 to TRBJ1-3; no firm D call. The germline V gene encodes CDR1 MNHEY and CDR2 SVGAGI. The CDR3 consists of 14 residues. Trimming shortened V by 6 bases and J by 4 bases, and 13 bases separated the two germline ends. Here the CDR3 reads CASRAGPAGNTIYF. CDR3 coding DNA: TGTGCCAGCAGAGCCGGTCCCGCGGGAAACACCATATATTTT.

In DNA form, the CDR3 reads TGTGCCAGCATGGGACCACGCTCCTACGAGCAGTACTTC. Its protein is CASMGPRSYEQYF. The chain couples TRBV27 to TRBJ2-7; possibly TRBD1 or TRBD2 for D (5 bases each). This CDR3 has 13 amino acids. Germline CDR1 reads MNHEY; CDR2 reads SMNVEV (reference sequence). V lost 7 bases to trimming and J lost 0 bases, with 10 bases between them.

The chain combines TRBV19 with TRBJ2-7; the match to TRBD1 covers 12 bases. The CDR3 has 16 residues. Germline V CDR1 and CDR2: LNHDA, SQIVND (reference sequence). The J segment lost 4 bases and the V segment lost 9 bases, leaving 13 bases of the junction unmatched. In DNA, the CDR3 is TGTGCCAGCAGCCCCGGGACAGGGGGCCCTATTTACGAGCAGTACTTC. It is translated as CASSPGTGGPIYEQYF.

The rearrangement links TRBV5-1 to TRBJ2-7; 8 nucleotides match TRBD2. V shed 4 bases, J shed 0 bases, and the junction held 6 bases outside the gene matches. Germline V CDR1 and CDR2: SGHRS, YFSETQ. This CDR3 spans 15 amino acids. The CDR3 protein is CASSPGGPLSYEQYF. The CDR3 coding sequence is TGCGCCAGCAGCCCGGGGGGGCCTCTCTCCTACGAGCAGTACTTC.